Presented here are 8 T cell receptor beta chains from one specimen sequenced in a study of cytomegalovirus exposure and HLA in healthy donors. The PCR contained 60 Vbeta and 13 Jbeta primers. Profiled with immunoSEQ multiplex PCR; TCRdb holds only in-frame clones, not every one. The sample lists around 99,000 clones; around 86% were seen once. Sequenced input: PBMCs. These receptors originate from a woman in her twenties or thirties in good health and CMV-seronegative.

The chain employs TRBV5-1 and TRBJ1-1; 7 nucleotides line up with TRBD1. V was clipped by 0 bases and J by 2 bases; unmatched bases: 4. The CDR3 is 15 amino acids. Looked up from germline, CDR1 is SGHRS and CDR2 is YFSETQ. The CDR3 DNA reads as TGCGCCAGCAGCTTGGTGACAGGGACCAACACTGAAGCTTTCTTT. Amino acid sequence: CASSLVTGTNTEAFF.

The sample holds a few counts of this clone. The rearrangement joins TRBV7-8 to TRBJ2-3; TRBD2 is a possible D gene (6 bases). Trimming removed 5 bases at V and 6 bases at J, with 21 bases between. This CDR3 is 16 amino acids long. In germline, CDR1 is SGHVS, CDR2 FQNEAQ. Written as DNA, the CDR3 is TGTGCCAGCAGCGATGACCGGGACTGGGGGATTGATACGCAGTATTTT. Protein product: CASSDDRDWGIDTQYF.

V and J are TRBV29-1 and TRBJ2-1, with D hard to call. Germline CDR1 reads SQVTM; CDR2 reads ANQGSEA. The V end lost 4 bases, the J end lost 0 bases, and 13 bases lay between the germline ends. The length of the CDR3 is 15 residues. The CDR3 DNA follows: TGCAGCGTTGTCTTTGGCCCAAGCTCCTACAATGAGCAGTTCTTC. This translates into CSVVFGPSSYNEQFF.

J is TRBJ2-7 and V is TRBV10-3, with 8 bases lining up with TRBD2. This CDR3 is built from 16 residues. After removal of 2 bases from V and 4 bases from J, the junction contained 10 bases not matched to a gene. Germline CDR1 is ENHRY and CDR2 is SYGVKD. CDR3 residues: CAISEHQREHGYEQYF. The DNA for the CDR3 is TGTGCCATCAGTGAGCACCAGCGGGAGCACGGTTACGAGCAGTACTTC.

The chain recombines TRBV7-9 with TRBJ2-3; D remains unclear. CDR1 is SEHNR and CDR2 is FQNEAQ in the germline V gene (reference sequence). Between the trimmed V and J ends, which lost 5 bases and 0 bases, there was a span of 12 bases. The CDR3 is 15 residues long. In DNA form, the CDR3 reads TGTGCCAGCAGCCTCGCTAAGCAAAGCACAGATACGCAGTATTTT. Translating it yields CASSLAKQSTDTQYF.

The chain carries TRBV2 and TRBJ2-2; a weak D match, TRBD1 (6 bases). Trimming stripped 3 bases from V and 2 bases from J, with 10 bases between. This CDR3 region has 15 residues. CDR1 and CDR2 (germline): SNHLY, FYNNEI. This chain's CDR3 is CASSDTTGNTGELFF. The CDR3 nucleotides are TGTGCCAGCAGTGATACGACAGGCAACACCGGGGAGCTGTTTTTT. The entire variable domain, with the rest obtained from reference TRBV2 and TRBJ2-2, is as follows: EPEVTQTPSHQVTQMGQEVILRCVPISNHLYFYWYRQILGQKVEFLVSFYNNEISEKSEIFDDQFSVERPDGSNFTLKIRSTKLEDSAMYFCASSDTTGNTGELFFGEGSRLTVL.

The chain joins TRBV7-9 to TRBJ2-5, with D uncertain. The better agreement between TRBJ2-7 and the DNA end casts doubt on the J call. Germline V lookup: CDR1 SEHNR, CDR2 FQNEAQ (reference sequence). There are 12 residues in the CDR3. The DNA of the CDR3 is TGTGCCAGCAGCTTACCAACCTACGAGCAGTACTTC. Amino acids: CASSLPTYEQYF.

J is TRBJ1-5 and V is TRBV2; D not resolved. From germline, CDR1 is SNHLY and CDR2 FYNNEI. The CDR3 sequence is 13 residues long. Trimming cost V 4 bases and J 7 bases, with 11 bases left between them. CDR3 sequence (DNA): TGTGCCAGCAGTGTGGGGTGGAGGCAGCCCCAGCATTTT. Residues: CASSVGWRQPQHF.